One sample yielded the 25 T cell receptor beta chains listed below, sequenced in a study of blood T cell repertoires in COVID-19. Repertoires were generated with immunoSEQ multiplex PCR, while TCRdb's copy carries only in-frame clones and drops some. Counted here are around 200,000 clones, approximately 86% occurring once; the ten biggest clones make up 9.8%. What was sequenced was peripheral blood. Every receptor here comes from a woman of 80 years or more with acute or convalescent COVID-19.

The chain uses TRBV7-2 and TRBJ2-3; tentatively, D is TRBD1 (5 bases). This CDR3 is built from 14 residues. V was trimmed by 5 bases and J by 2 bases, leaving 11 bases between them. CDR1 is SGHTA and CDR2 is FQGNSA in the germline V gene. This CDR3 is CASSRQGFTDTQYF. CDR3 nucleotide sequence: TGTGCCAGCAGCCGTCAGGGTTTCACAGATACGCAGTATTTT.

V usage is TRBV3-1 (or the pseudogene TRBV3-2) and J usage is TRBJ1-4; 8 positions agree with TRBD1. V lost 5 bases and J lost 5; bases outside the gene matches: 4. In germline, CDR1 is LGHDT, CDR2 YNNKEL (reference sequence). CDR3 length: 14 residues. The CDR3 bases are TGTGCCAGCAGCTGGACAGGGACCAATGAAAAACTGTTTTTT. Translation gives CASSWTGTNEKLFF.

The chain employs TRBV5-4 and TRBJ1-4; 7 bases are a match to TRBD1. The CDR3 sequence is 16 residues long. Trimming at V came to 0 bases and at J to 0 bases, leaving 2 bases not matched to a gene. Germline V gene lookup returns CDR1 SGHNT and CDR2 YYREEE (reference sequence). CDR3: CASSLDRGSTNEKLFF. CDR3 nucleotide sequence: TGTGCCAGCAGCTTGGACAGGGGCTCAACTAATGAAAAACTGTTTTTT. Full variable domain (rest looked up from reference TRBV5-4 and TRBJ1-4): ETGVTQSPTHLIKTRGQQVTLRCSSQSGHNTVSWYQQALGQGPQFIFQYYREEENGRGNFPPRFSGLQFPNYSSELNVNALELDDSALYLCASSLDRGSTNEKLFFGSGTQLSVL.

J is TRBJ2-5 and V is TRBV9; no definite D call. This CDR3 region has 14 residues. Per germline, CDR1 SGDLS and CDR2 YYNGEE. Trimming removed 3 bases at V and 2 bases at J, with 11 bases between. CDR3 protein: CASSGSGGQETQYF. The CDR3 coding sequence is TGTGCCAGCAGCGGGTCAGGTGGGCAAGAGACCCAGTACTTC. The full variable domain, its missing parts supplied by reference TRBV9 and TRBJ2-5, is DSGVTQTPKHLITATGQRVTLRCSPRSGDLSVYWYQQSLDQGLQFLIQYYNGEERAKGNILERFSAQQFPDLHSELNLSSLELGDSALYFCASSGSGGQETQYFGPGTRLLVL.

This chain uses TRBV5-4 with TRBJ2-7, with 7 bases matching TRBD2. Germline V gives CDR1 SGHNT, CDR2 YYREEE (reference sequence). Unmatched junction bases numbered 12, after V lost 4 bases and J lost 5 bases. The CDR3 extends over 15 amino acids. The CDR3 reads CASSLGAREGNEQYF. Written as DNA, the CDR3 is TGTGCCAGCAGCCTTGGGGCGAGGGAGGGAAACGAGCAGTACTTC.

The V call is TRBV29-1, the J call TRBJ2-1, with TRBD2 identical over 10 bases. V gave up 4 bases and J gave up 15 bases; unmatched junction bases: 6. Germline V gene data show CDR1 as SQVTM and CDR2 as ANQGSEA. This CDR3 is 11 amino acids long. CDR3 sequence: CSVGASGGGFF. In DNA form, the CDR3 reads TGCAGCGTTGGAGCTAGCGGGGGTGGGTTCTTC.

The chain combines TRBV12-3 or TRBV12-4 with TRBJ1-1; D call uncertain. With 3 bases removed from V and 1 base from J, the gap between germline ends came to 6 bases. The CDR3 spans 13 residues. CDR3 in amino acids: CASSFTPNTEAFF. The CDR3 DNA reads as TGTGCCAGCAGTTTTACACCGAACACTGAAGCTTTCTTT.

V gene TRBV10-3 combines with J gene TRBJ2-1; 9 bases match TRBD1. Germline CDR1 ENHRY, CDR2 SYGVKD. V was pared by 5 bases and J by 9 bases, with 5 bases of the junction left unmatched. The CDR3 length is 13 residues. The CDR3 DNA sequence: TGTGCCATCAGTCCCGACAGGGGGGGTGAGCAGTTCTTC. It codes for CAISPDRGGEQFF.

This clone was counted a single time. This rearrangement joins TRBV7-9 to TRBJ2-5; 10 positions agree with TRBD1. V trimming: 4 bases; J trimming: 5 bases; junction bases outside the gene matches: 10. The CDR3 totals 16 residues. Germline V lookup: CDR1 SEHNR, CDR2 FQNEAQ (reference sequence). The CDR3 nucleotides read TGTGCCAGCAGCTCAACGACAGGGGGCGAGTGGGAGACCCAGTACTTC. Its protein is CASSSTTGGEWETQYF.

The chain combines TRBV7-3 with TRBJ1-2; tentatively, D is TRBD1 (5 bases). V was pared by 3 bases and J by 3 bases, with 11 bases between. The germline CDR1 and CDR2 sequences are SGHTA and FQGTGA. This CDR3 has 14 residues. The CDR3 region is CASSLQGGDYGYTF. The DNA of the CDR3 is TGTGCCAGCAGCTTGCAGGGTGGGGACTATGGCTACACCTTC.

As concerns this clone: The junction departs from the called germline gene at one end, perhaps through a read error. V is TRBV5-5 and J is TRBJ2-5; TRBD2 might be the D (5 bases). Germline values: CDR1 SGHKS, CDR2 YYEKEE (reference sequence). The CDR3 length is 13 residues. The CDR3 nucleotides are TGTGCCAGCAGCTTGGAAGGTCAGGCTAGGGAGAACTTC. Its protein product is CASSLEGQARENF.

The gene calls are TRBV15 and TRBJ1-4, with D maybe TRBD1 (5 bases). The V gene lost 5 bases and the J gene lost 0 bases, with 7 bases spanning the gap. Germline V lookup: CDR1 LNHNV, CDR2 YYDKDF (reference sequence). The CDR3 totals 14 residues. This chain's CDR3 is CATSPGATNEKLFF. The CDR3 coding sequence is TGTGCCACCAGCCCGGGGGCAACTAATGAAAAACTGTTTTTT.

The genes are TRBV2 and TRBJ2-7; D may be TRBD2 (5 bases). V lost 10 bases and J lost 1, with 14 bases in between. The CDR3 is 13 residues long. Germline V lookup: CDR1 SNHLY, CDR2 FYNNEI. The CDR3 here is CATLDWGSYEQYF. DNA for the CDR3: TGTGCCACCTTGGACTGGGGTTCCTACGAGCAGTACTTC.

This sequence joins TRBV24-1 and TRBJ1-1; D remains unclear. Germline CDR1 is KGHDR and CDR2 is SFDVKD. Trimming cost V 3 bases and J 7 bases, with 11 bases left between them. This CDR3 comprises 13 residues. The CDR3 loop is CATSDGRVGEAFF. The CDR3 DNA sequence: TGTGCCACCAGTGATGGGAGGGTCGGTGAAGCTTTCTTT.

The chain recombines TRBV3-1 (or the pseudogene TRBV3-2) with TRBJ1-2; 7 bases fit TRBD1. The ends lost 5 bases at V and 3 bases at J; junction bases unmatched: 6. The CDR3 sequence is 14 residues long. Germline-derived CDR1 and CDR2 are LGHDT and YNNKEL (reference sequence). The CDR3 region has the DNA TGTGCCAGCAGCGATACCGGGACAGACTATGGCTACACCTTC. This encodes CASSDTGTDYGYTF.

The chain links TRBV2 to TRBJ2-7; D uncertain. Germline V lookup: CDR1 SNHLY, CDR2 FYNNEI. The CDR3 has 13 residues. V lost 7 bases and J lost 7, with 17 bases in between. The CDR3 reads CASIGSPLLEQYF. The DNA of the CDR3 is TGTGCCAGCATCGGGTCTCCGCTCCTGGAGCAGTACTTC. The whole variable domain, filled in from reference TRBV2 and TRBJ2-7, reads EPEVTQTPSHQVTQMGQEVILRCVPISNHLYFYWYRQILGQKVEFLVSFYNNEISEKSEIFDDQFSVERPDGSNFTLKIRSTKLEDSAMYFCASIGSPLLEQYFGPGTRLTVT.

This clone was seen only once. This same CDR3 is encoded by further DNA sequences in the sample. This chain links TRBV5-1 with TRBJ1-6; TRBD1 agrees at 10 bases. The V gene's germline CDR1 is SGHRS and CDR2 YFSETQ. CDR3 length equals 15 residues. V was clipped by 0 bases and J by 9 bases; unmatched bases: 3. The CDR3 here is CASSLGGQGSSPLHF. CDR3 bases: TGCGCCAGCAGCTTGGGGGGACAGGGGAGTTCACCCCTCCACTTT.

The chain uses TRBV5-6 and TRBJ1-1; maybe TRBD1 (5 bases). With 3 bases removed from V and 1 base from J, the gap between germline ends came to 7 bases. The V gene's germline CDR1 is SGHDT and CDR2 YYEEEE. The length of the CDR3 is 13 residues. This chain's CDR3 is CASSYTGNTEAFF. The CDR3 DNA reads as TGTGCCAGCAGCTATACAGGGAACACTGAAGCTTTCTTT. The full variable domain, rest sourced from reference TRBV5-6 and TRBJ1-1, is DAGVTQSPTHLIKTRGQQVTLRCSPKSGHDTVSWYQQALGQGPQFIFQYYEEEERQRGNFPDRFSGHQFPNYSSELNVNALLLGDSALYLCASSYTGNTEAFFGQGTRLTVV.

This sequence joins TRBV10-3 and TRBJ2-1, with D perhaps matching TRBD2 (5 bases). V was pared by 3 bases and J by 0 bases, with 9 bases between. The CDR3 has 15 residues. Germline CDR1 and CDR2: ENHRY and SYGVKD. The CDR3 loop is CAISDRESSYNEQFF. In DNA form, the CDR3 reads TGTGCCATCAGTGATAGGGAGAGCTCCTACAATGAGCAGTTCTTC.

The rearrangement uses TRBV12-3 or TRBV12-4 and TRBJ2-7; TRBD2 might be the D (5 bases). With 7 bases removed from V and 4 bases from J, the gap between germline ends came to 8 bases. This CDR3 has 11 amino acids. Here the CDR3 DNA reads TGTGCCAGCACTTCGGGATACGAGCAGTACTTC. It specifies CASTSGYEQYF.

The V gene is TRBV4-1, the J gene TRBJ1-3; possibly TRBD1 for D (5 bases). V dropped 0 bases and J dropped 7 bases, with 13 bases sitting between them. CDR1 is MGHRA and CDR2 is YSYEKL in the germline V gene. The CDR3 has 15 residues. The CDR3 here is CASSQDGGVWNTIYF. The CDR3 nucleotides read TGCGCCAGCAGCCAAGATGGGGGGGTCTGGAACACCATATATTTT.

The CDR3 spells CASSLKSQRGTPFSYEQYF. The CDR3 DNA reads as TGTGCCAGCAGCCTCAAGAGTCAAAGGGGGACGCCCTTCTCCTACGAGCAGTACTTC. This chain connects TRBV21-1 to TRBJ2-7; whether TRBD1, the table's D call, matches the DNA was not checked. TRBV21-1 has pseudogene status. The CDR3 sequence is 19 residues long.

The CDR3 DNA reads TGTGCCACCAGTGCCGAAACAGGGAGTGCTGAAGCTTTCTTT. As protein: CATSAETGSAEAFF. V is TRBV24-1 and J is TRBJ1-1; tentative D call: TRBD1 (6 bases). The CDR3 is made up of 14 amino acids. The V gene lost 5 bases and the J gene lost 6 bases, with 15 bases spanning the gap. CDR1 is KGHDR and CDR2 is SFDVKD in the germline V gene.

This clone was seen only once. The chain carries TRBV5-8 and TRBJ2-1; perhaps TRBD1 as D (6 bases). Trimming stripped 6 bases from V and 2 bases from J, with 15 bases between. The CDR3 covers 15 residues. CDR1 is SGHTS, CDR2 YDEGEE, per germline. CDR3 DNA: TGTGCCAGCACCCCCGCCAGGGGAACCTACAATGAGCAGTTCTTC. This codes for CASTPARGTYNEQFF.

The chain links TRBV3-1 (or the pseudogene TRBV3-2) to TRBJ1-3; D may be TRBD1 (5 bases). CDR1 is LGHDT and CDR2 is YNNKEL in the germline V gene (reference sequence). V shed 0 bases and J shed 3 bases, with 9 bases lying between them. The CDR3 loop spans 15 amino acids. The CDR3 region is CASSQDITGGNTIYF. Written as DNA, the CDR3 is TGTGCCAGCAGCCAAGATATTACAGGTGGAAACACCATATATTTT.